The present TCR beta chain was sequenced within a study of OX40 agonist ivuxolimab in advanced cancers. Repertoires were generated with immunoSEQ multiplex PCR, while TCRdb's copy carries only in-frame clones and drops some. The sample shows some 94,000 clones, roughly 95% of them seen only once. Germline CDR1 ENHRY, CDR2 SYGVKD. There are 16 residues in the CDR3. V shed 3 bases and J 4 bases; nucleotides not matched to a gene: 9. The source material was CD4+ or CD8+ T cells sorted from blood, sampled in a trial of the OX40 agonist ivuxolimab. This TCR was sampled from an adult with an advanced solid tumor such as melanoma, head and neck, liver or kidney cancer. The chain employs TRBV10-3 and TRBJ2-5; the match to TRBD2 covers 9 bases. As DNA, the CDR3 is TGTGCCATCAGTGAACGGCTAGCGGGATTTGGAGAGACCCAGTACTTC. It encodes CAISERLAGFGETQYF.